This TCR beta chain was found in a study of beta chain features in type 1 diabetes. Broader study findings: There were fewer insertions and more deletions at the VDJ junctions of type 1 diabetes patients.

Isolated RNA was reverse transcribed in full, so expressed TCRB transcripts were sequenced. The repertoire was sequenced with immunoSEQ multiplex PCR; TCRdb's copy has only in-frame clones and lacks some. This sample has about 290,000 clones, with 8% found just once. Germline CDR1 is SGHTA and CDR2 is FQGNSA. The CDR3 spans 15 residues. Trimming left V 5 bases short and J 2 bases short, with 16 bases between. This clone is categorized as medium-sized. Its antigen is as yet unknown. The V and J genes are TRBV7-2 and TRBJ2-7, with D tentatively TRBD2 (6 bases). The sequenced sample was central memory CD4+ T cells from blood. The sequence derives from a woman aged 18-29 years in good health. The CDR3 bases are TGTGCCAGCAGCCTCCAACCATCGGGGGCCTACGAGCAGTACTTC. This codes for CASSLQPSGAYEQYF.